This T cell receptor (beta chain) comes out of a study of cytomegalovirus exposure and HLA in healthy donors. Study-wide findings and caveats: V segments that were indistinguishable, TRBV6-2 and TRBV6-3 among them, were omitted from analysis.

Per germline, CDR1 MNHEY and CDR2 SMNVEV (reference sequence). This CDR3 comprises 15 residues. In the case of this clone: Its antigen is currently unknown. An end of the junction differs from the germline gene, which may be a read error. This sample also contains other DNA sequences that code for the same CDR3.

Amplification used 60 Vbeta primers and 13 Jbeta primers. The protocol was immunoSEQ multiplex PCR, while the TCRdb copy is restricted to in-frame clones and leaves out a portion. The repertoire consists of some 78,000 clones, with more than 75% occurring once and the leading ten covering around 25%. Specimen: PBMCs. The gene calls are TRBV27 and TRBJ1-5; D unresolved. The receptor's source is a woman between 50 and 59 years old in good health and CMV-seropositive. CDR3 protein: CASSLSFTGNQPQHF. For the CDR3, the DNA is TGTGCCAGTAGTTTATCGTTCACAGGCAATCAGCCCCAGCATTTT.